This TCR beta chain is from a study of shared clonotypes between healthy human individuals. Study-wide points: Non-shared clonotypes showed lower generation probabilities than clonotypes common to all four donors. Represented diversity (both genetic and exposure-history) was limited by the small number of donors.

Note on this clone: Its target is not known.

The germline gives CDR1 SGDLS, CDR2 YYNGEE. The ends were cut back, 0 bases at V and 5 bases at J, with 11 bases in the middle. CDR3 length: 14 amino acids. The authors distributed each subset's genomic DNA evenly over several immunoSEQ plates. The protocol was immunoSEQ multiplex PCR, while the TCRdb copy is restricted to in-frame clones and leaves out a portion. The sample includes under 2,500,000 clones, 90% to 97% of them seen just once. This clonotype originated in a young man in good health. The V and J genes are TRBV9 and TRBJ1-1; D is undetermined. The sample consisted of naive CD4+ T cells sorted from blood. Subset in this sample: CD45RA+ positively selected. CDR3 residues: CASSVAGERTEAFF. The CDR3 nucleotides are TGTGCCAGCAGCGTAGCTGGGGAGCGTACTGAAGCTTTCTTT.